The 18 T cell receptor beta chains in this list originate from one sample, sequenced in a study of Tregs in tolerant kidney transplant recipients. Generated by immunoSEQ multiplex PCR, the TCRdb table keeps only in-frame clones and is missing some. The sample data list around 48,000 clones. The material sequenced was CD4+ T cells from blood, taken before the transplant. The source of these receptors is a human donor who received a combined kidney and bone marrow transplant.

Incomplete CDR3 DNA: TGTGCCAGCAGCCGGGGGACTAGAACCTACAATGAG. Translation gives CASSRGTRTYNE. The whole CDR3 protein is CASSRGTRTYNEQFF. J is TRBJ2-1 and V is TRBV7-9, with TRBD2 matching 8 bases. The sequence runs out 3 residues before the end of the CDR3; the remainder is reconstructed from the germline J gene. Germline V gene sequence: CDR1 SEHNR, CDR2 FQNEAQ (reference sequence). The CDR3 loop spans 15 amino acids. Losses at the gene ends were 5 bases for V and 2 bases for J; bases not matched to a gene: 5.

Points on this clone: The read is 3 residues too short to cover the CDR3 end, so that end is filled in from the germline J gene. The chain recombines TRBV5-6 with TRBJ2-5; maybe TRBD2 (6 bases). Per germline, CDR1 SGHDT and CDR2 YYEEEE. Trimming left V 1 base short and J 4 bases short, with 11 bases between. The CDR3 has 14 amino acids. The covered CDR3 bases are TGTGCCAGCAGCTTGACCGGGACTTCAGAGACC. As protein: CASSLTGTSET. The entire CDR3 protein reads CASSLTGTSETQYF.

With respect to this clone: The read ends 3 residues before the CDR3 terminus; that terminus is restored from the germline J gene. The chain is built from TRBV20-1 and TRBJ2-1, with D tentatively TRBD1 (6 bases). CDR1 is DFQATT, CDR2 SNEGSKA, per germline (reference sequence). The CDR3 has 12 residues. Deletions cut 5 bases from V and 4 bases from J, with 9 bases between. The part of the CDR3 DNA that was read is TGCAGTGCTCCAGACAGGTACAATGAG. This codes for CSAPDRYNE. The CDR3, in full, reads CSAPDRYNEQFF.

Concerning this clone: The CDR3 end lies 3 residues beyond the end of the read and is filled in from the germline J gene. The chain couples TRBV7-8 to TRBJ1-1; 7 bases align to TRBD1. V shed 4 bases and J 5 bases; nucleotides not matched to a gene: 10. This CDR3 has 15 residues. The V gene's germline CDR1 is SGHVS and CDR2 FQNEAQ. The CDR3 DNA, read in part, is TGTGCCAGCAGCTGGGCGGGACAGAATAAAACTGAA. It yields the protein CASSWAGQNKTE. The complete CDR3 protein is CASSWAGQNKTEAFF.

Comment on this clone: The read halts 3 residues ahead of the CDR3 end, with the missing end drawn from the germline J gene. The rearrangement links TRBV13 to TRBJ2-1; TRBD2 is a possible D gene (5 bases). Germline CDR1 PRHDT, CDR2 FYEKMQ (reference sequence). The V end was cut by 0 bases, the J end by 7 bases, with 19 bases between. The CDR3 extends over 17 amino acids. The covered CDR3 bases are TGTGCCAGCAGCTTAGGTTCGCGGAGCCGACGCGGGAATGAG. It encodes CASSLGSRSRRGNE. Given in full, the CDR3 is CASSLGSRSRRGNEQFF.

On this clone: With the read ending 3 residues before the CDR3 end, the germline J gene is used to fill in that end. The V gene is TRBV30, the J gene TRBJ1-6; D not certain. The V gene lost 0 bases and the J gene lost 7 bases, with 16 bases spanning the gap. Per germline, CDR1 GTSNPN and CDR2 SVGIG (reference sequence). This CDR3 spans 16 amino acids. CDR3 protein: CAWSVTATALNSPLHF. The sequenced part of the CDR3 DNA is TGTGCCTGGAGTGTAACGGCCACCGCACTAAATTCACCC.

The CDR3 sequence: CAWSVPQATQYF. CDR3 DNA (partial): TGTGCCTGGAGTGTACCGCAAGCTACG. The gene calls are TRBV30 and TRBJ2-3, with D unresolved. The read finishes 3 residues shy of the CDR3 end, and the germline J gene is used to complete it. The CDR3 has 12 amino acids. The ends were cut back, 0 bases at V and 8 bases at J, with 9 bases in the middle. Germline V gene sequence: CDR1 GTSNPN, CDR2 SVGIG (reference sequence).

Regarding this clone: The read halts 3 residues ahead of the CDR3 end, with the missing end drawn from the germline J gene. The chain combines TRBV6-1 with TRBJ1-5; D possibly corresponds to TRBD1 (5 bases). This CDR3 region has 16 residues. CDR1 is MNHNS, CDR2 SASEGT, per germline. Trimming shortened V by 2 bases and J by 2 bases, and 13 bases separated the two germline ends. Incomplete CDR3 DNA: TGTGCCAGCAGTGAAAGGGCCAGGGTAGGCAATCAGCCC. This gives the protein CASSERARVGNQP. The full-length CDR3 reads as CASSERARVGNQPQHF.

This CDR3 reads CASSLQGPETQYF. The DNA read from the CDR3 is TGTGCCAGCAGCTTGCAGGGTCCAGAGACC. The chain uses TRBV5-6 and TRBJ2-5; maybe TRBD1 (5 bases). The missing CDR3 end, 3 residues past where the read stops, is filled in from the germline J gene. Trimming stripped 1 base from V and 4 bases from J, with 8 bases between. The CDR3 contains 13 residues. Germline V gene sequence: CDR1 SGHDT, CDR2 YYEEEE.

Details on this clone: The CDR3 goes on 3 residues after the read ends, and that part is filled in from the germline J gene. The chain has TRBV30 and TRBJ1-3; unclear D gene. V shed 0 bases and J shed 8 bases, with 8 bases lying between them. In germline, CDR1 is GTSNPN, CDR2 SVGIG (reference sequence). CDR3 length: 12 residues. The sequenced part of the CDR3 DNA is TGTGCCTGGAGTGTACAACGTGACACC. Translating it yields CAWSVQRDT. The whole CDR3 is CAWSVQRDTIYF.

A note on this clone: The read ends 3 residues shy of where the CDR3 ends; the end is completed using the germline J gene. The chain has TRBV7-3 and TRBJ2-3; a weak D match, TRBD1 (6 bases). Germline CDR1 SGHTA, CDR2 FQGTGA. Trimming stripped 5 bases from V and 0 bases from J, with 12 bases between. The CDR3 contains 15 residues. CDR3 sequence reads: CASSIDRSSTDTQYF. The sequenced part of the CDR3 DNA is TGTGCCAGCAGCATAGACAGGTCTAGCACAGATACG.

To note about this clone: With the read ending 3 residues before the CDR3 end, the germline J gene is used to fill in that end. The chain employs TRBV19 and TRBJ2-7, with 7 positions matching TRBD1. The CDR3 covers 15 residues. The germline V gene has CDR1 LNHDA and CDR2 SQIVND (reference sequence). After removal of 11 bases from V and 4 bases from J, the junction contained 17 bases not matched to a gene. The sequenced CDR3 bases are TGTGCCCGTCAGGGGGTGGTAGCACGTCTATACGAG. Translating it yields CARQGVVARLYE. The full CDR3 protein reads CARQGVVARLYEQYF.

With respect to this clone: The CDR3 end lies 3 residues beyond the end of the read and is filled in from the germline J gene. The chain carries TRBV20-1 and TRBJ2-6; maybe TRBD1 (6 bases). Germline V gives CDR1 DFQATT, CDR2 SNEGSKA (reference sequence). Deletions cut 6 bases from V and 2 bases from J, with 17 bases between. The CDR3 totals 16 residues. CDR3 bases read: TGCAGTGCCCCGGACAGTGCCTCGCCTGGGGCCAACGTC. This sequence encodes CSAPDSASPGANV. The whole CDR3 region reads CSAPDSASPGANVLTF.

To note about this clone: The CDR3 extends 3 residues past the end of the read, so its final part is completed from the germline J gene. V gene TRBV19 combines with J gene TRBJ2-6; D gene uncertain. This CDR3 comprises 13 residues. V dropped 4 bases and J dropped 4 bases, with 5 bases sitting between them. Per germline, CDR1 LNHDA and CDR2 SQIVND (reference sequence). Here the CDR3 reads CASSNLGANVLTF. The CDR3 DNA, read in part, is TGTGCCAGTAGTAACCTAGGGGCCAACGTC.

Points on this clone: The sequenced fragment ends 3 residues before the CDR3 boundary, so the rest is inferred from the germline J gene. The gene calls are TRBV5-1 and TRBJ2-1; 8 nucleotides align to TRBD1. V shed 4 bases and J 4 bases; nucleotides not matched to a gene: 7. There are 15 residues in the CDR3. CDR1 SGHRS and CDR2 YFSETQ come from the germline V gene. CDR3 protein: CASSIFGQGYNEQFF. The sequenced part of the CDR3 DNA is TGCGCCAGCAGCATCTTCGGACAGGGATACAATGAG. Complete variable domain (other parts from reference TRBV5-1 and TRBJ2-1): KAGVTQTPRYLIKTRGQQVTLSCSPISGHRSVSWYQQTPGQGLQFLFEYFSETQRNKGNFPGRFSGRQFSNSRSEMNVSTLELGDSALYLCASSIFGQGYNEQFFGPGTRLTVL.

Concerning this clone: The read falls 3 residues short of the CDR3 end, and the missing part is taken from the germline J gene. The chain joins TRBV5-6 to TRBJ2-5; TRBD2 matches at 8 bases. CDR1 SGHDT and CDR2 YYEEEE come from the germline V gene. The CDR3 is 15 amino acids. V shed 3 bases, J shed 5 bases, and the junction held 9 bases outside the gene matches. This CDR3 reads CASSSSGRRRETQYF. The sequenced part of the CDR3 DNA is TGTGCCAGCAGCTCGAGCGGGAGACGTAGGGAGACC.

Notes on this clone: Read coverage stops 3 residues before the CDR3 terminus; the germline J gene supplies the remainder. This sequence joins TRBV19 and TRBJ1-4; 8 bases align to TRBD1. Germline V gene data show CDR1 as LNHDA and CDR2 as SQIVND (reference sequence). The CDR3 contains 15 residues. V lost 5 bases, J lost 8 bases, and 10 bases stayed unmatched. CDR3 loop: CASSSGGAEWEKLFF. CDR3 bases read: TGTGCCAGTAGTTCAGGGGGCGCAGAATGGGAAAAA.

Turning to this clone: The read halts 3 residues ahead of the CDR3 end, with the missing end drawn from the germline J gene. This chain uses TRBV18 with TRBJ1-2; no clear D gene. The germline gives CDR1 KGHSH, CDR2 LQKENI. This CDR3 comprises 14 residues. CDR3 in amino acids: CASSPDSLERGYTF. The CDR3 bases that were read are TGTGCCAGCTCACCAGACTCATTAGAAAGAGGC.